Shown below are 28 T cell receptor beta chains from a single sample sequenced in a study of T cell changes during pregnancy in multiple sclerosis. Data came from immunoSEQ multiplex PCR; TCRdb stores just in-frame clones and leaves some out. The sample shows about 77,000 clones, roughly 91% of them seen only once. The sequenced sample was peripheral blood, obtained after pregnancy. The receptor set was obtained from a female donor in good health, enrolled as a control in a pregnancy study.

DNA of the CDR3: TGTGCCATCAGTGAGTCAGTTGGACAGGGTATCGATCAGCCCCAGCATTTT. It yields the protein CAISESVGQGIDQPQHF. This chain connects TRBV10-3 to TRBJ1-5, with 8 bases identical to TRBD1. The J segment lost 5 bases and the V segment lost 0 bases, leaving 9 bases of the junction unmatched. The CDR3 consists of 17 residues. From germline, CDR1 is ENHRY and CDR2 SYGVKD.

The chain carries TRBV7-9 and TRBJ2-7; 7 bases map to TRBD2. Germline CDR1 SEHNR, CDR2 FQNEAQ (reference sequence). This CDR3 has 13 residues. J lost 2 bases, V lost 6 bases, and 4 bases had no gene match. For the CDR3, the DNA is TGTGCCAGCAGGCGCGGGAGTACCTACGAGCAGTACTTC. As protein: CASRRGSTYEQYF.

The CDR3 sequence: CASSRRDRTGNTIYF. The CDR3 DNA reads as TGTGCCAGCAGCCGGAGGGACAGGACTGGAAACACCATATATTTT. The V and J genes are TRBV7-8 and TRBJ1-3; 8 bases are a match to TRBD1. V was clipped by 5 bases and J by 2 bases; unmatched bases: 5. In germline, CDR1 is SGHVS, CDR2 FQNEAQ. The length of the CDR3 is 15 residues.

V usage is TRBV19 and J usage is TRBJ2-1, with unresolved D. The CDR3 runs to 11 residues. Deletions cut 7 bases from V and 7 bases from J, with 8 bases between. CDR1 and CDR2 from the germline V gene are LNHDA and SQIVND (reference sequence). The CDR3 spells CASTYSNEQFF. The CDR3 DNA sequence: TGTGCCAGTACTTACTCAAATGAGCAGTTCTTC.

The CDR3 nucleotides read TGTGCCTGGAGTGGCCCGGGAGGGCCTAAAATGAGCTCCTACAATGAGCAGTTCTTC. It codes for CAWSGPGGPKMSSYNEQFF. This rearrangement joins TRBV30 to TRBJ2-1; 8 nucleotides match TRBD2. The CDR3 extends over 19 amino acids. CDR1 is GTSNPN, CDR2 SVGIG, per germline (reference sequence). V shed 1 base and J 0 bases; nucleotides not matched to a gene: 14.

This chain joins TRBV5-1 and TRBJ2-3; TRBD2 agrees at 11 bases. Germline V gene lookup returns CDR1 SGHRS and CDR2 YFSETQ. The CDR3 loop spans 14 amino acids. Germline trimming cut 6 bases from V and 3 bases from J; bases unmatched to any gene: 3. The CDR3 DNA sequence: TGCGCCAGCACCCTAGCGGGGGGTACAGATACGCAGTATTTT. Translation: CASTLAGGTDTQYF.

This clone was recorded many times. This rearrangement joins TRBV7-3 to TRBJ2-1; 8 nucleotides agree with TRBD1. The CDR3 contains 13 residues. Germline assignment: CDR1 SGHTA and CDR2 FQGTGA. Germline trimming cut 8 bases from V and 7 bases from J; bases unmatched to any gene: 7. This CDR3 is CASGQGAGNEQFF. The CDR3 DNA reads as TGTGCCAGCGGTCAGGGGGCGGGTAATGAGCAGTTCTTC.

This clone has a single count. The gene calls are TRBV30 and TRBJ1-4; 7 positions match TRBD1. Germline V CDR1 and CDR2: GTSNPN, SVGIG (reference sequence). CDR3 size: 16 residues. Losses at the gene ends were 5 bases for V and 2 bases for J; bases not matched to a gene: 11. CDR3 amino acids: CAWGRGWGQTNEKLFF. CDR3 bases: TGTGCCTGGGGACGGGGTTGGGGACAGACTAATGAAAAACTGTTTTTT.

The rearrangement joins TRBV5-6 to TRBJ1-5; no clear D gene. V was shortened by 0 bases and J by 4 bases, with 8 bases between the two germline ends. Germline values: CDR1 SGHDT, CDR2 YYEEEE. CDR3 size: 14 residues. The CDR3, as DNA: TGTGCCAGCAGCTTGGTATCCACAAATCAGCCCCAGCATTTT. This encodes CASSLVSTNQPQHF. Drawing the rest from reference TRBV5-6 and TRBJ1-5, the complete variable domain is DAGVTQSPTHLIKTRGQQVTLRCSPKSGHDTVSWYQQALGQGPQFIFQYYEEEERQRGNFPDRFSGHQFPNYSSELNVNALLLGDSALYLCASSLVSTNQPQHFGDGTRLSIL.

This clone was picked up a small number of times. The V gene is TRBV10-3, the J gene TRBJ2-6; D unresolved. The CDR3 runs 16 residues. Germline CDR1 reads ENHRY; CDR2 reads SYGVKD. The ends were cut back, 6 bases at V and 0 bases at J, with 12 bases in the middle. CDR3 nucleotides: TGTGCCATCAGCGCCAGCCCTAGCTCTGGGGCCAACGTCCTGACTTTC. It translates to CAISASPSSGANVLTF.

The sample holds one count of this clone. The chain has TRBV19 and TRBJ2-3; the match to TRBD2 covers 7 bases. Germline assignment: CDR1 LNHDA and CDR2 SQIVND (reference sequence). Trimming cost V 8 bases and J 0 bases; bases outside gene matches: 8. This CDR3 spans 15 amino acids. CDR3 coding DNA: TGTGCCAGTGATTTGGGGGGGTCAAGCACAGATACGCAGTATTTT. As protein: CASDLGGSSTDTQYF. Variable domain in full (rest from reference TRBV19 and TRBJ2-3): DGGITQSPKYLFRKEGQNVTLSCEQNLNHDAMYWYRQDPGQGLRLIYYSQIVNDFQKGDIAEGYSVSREKKESFPLTVTSAQKNPTAFYLCASDLGGSSTDTQYFGPGTRLTVL.

The chain is built from TRBV30 and TRBJ1-5, with 8 bases matching TRBD1. V trimming: 5 bases; J trimming: 5 bases; junction bases outside the gene matches: 5. The CDR3 length is 13 residues. Germline CDR1 and CDR2: GTSNPN and SVGIG (reference sequence). This chain's CDR3 is CAWSGQGDQPQHF. CDR3 DNA: TGTGCCTGGTCCGGACAGGGCGATCAGCCCCAGCATTTT.

V is TRBV2 and J is TRBJ2-5, with D perhaps matching TRBD1 (6 bases). Between the trimmed V and J ends, which lost 4 bases and 1 base, there was a span of 16 bases. The CDR3 has 16 amino acids. Germline V CDR1 and CDR2: SNHLY, FYNNEI. CDR3 residues: CASSAWGRGSQETQYF. Written as DNA, the CDR3 is TGTGCCAGCAGTGCATGGGGCAGGGGAAGCCAAGAGACCCAGTACTTC.

V gene TRBV27 combines with J gene TRBJ2-3, with 7 bases that match TRBD2. There are 15 residues in the CDR3. From germline, CDR1 is MNHEY and CDR2 SMNVEV (reference sequence). With V trimmed by 6 bases and J by 8 bases, 14 bases remained unmatched. As DNA, the CDR3 is TGTGCCAGCAGCCGATCGTGGGGGGAGGGGCTTACGCAGTATTTT. Amino acid sequence: CASSRSWGEGLTQYF.

The rearrangement uses TRBV6-4 and TRBJ2-1; 7 bases agree with TRBD2. This CDR3 region has 18 residues. Germline V CDR1 and CDR2: MRHNA, SNTAGT. The ends lost 4 bases at V and 0 bases at J; junction bases unmatched: 12. The CDR3 DNA follows: TGTGCCAGCAGTGCCGTAGGGGCTAGCGGACCCTCCTACAATGAGCAGTTCTTC. Translated, it gives CASSAVGASGPSYNEQFF.

This clone has a single count. The chain recombines TRBV4-2 with TRBJ2-7; 14 bases are shared with TRBD2. Trimming at V came to 4 bases and at J to 7 bases, leaving 6 bases not matched to a gene. The CDR3 totals 15 residues. Looked up from germline, CDR1 is LGHNA and CDR2 is YNFKEQ. The CDR3 DNA reads as TGTGCCAGCAGCCCTGGACTAGCGGGGGGTATGGAGCAGTACTTC. It translates to CASSPGLAGGMEQYF.

This rearrangement joins TRBV12-5 to TRBJ2-1; 8 nucleotides align to TRBD1. CDR3 length equals 13 residues. Unmatched junction bases numbered 4, after V lost 6 bases and J lost 6 bases. Germline V gives CDR1 LGHNT, CDR2 FRNRAP. CDR3 nucleotide sequence: TGTGCTAGTGGCCGTACAGGGGGCAATGAGCAGTTCTTC. Translated, it gives CASGRTGGNEQFF.

The genes are TRBV5-1 and TRBJ2-2; D is ambiguous. The germline V and J ends were trimmed by 0 bases and 2 bases, with 8 bases remaining between them. This CDR3 region has 15 residues. Germline lookup yields CDR1 SGHRS and CDR2 YFSETQ. The DNA for the CDR3 is TGCGCCAGCAGCTTGGCTGGGCCAAACACCGGGGAGCTGTTTTTT. Amino acids: CASSLAGPNTGELFF.

V is TRBV6-5 and J is TRBJ1-1; D call uncertain. Trimming cost V 6 bases and J 5 bases, with 10 bases left between them. CDR3 length: 12 residues. The germline V gene has CDR1 MNHEY and CDR2 SVGAGI. The CDR3 spells CASRTGWTEAFF. The CDR3, as DNA: TGTGCCAGCAGGACGGGGTGGACTGAAGCTTTCTTT.

The chain combines TRBV7-3 with TRBJ1-2; 7 bases align to TRBD1. This CDR3 is built from 13 residues. Germline trimming cut 4 bases from V and 8 bases from J; bases unmatched to any gene: 7. Germline CDR1 and CDR2: SGHTA and FQGTGA. The CDR3, as DNA: TGTGCCAGCAGCTACAGGGGTGGGGAGGGCTACACCTTC. Protein sequence: CASSYRGGEGYTF.

The chain links TRBV30 to TRBJ2-7; 7 positions match TRBD1. The CDR3 has 13 amino acids. The germline V gene encodes CDR1 GTSNPN and CDR2 SVGIG (reference sequence). The ends lost 8 bases at V and 2 bases at J; junction bases unmatched: 9. CDR3 in amino acids: CAHKKQGTYEQYF. The CDR3 DNA follows: TGTGCCCACAAAAAACAGGGGACCTACGAGCAGTACTTC.

This chain joins TRBV7-2 and TRBJ1-1; possibly TRBD1 for D (6 bases). Per germline, CDR1 SGHTA and CDR2 FQGNSA. Trimming took 3 bases from V and 4 from J, leaving 15 bases between them. The CDR3 runs 15 residues. The CDR3 DNA is TGTGCCAGCAGCTTCGGGGGGCGAGTTGGCACTGAAGCTTTCTTT. It is translated as CASSFGGRVGTEAFF. The full variable domain, in which reference TRBV7-2 and TRBJ1-1 provide the parts outside the CDR3, is GAGVSQSPSNKVTEKGKDVELRCDPISGHTALYWYRQSLGQGLEFLIYFQGNSAPDKSGLPSDRFSAERTGGSVSTLTIQRTQQEDSAVYLCASSFGGRVGTEAFFGQGTRLTVV.

The chain is built from TRBV10-3 and TRBJ2-2; tentative D call: TRBD1 (6 bases). The CDR3 spans 16 residues. The ends were cut back, 4 bases at V and 6 bases at J, with 18 bases in the middle. Germline loops: CDR1 ENHRY, CDR2 SYGVKD. For the CDR3, the DNA is TGTGCCATCAGTGGGGGGCCGGGAATGGTCGCCGGGGAGCTGTTTTTT. Protein: CAISGGPGMVAGELFF.

This clone was counted only a few times. The CDR3: CASSQNRFSDSPLHF. The CDR3 DNA reads as TGTGCCAGCTCACAAAACAGGTTCTCAGATTCACCCCTCCACTTT. This chain connects TRBV18 to TRBJ1-6, with a possible D match to TRBD1 (5 bases). Per the germline V gene, CDR1 is KGHSH and CDR2 is LQKENI. V was cut by 4 bases and J by 8 bases, with 15 bases left in between. CDR3 length: 15 residues.

V is TRBV2 and J is TRBJ2-1, with 7 bases lining up with TRBD2. The CDR3 is 15 residues long. Germline V gene lookup returns CDR1 SNHLY and CDR2 FYNNEI. V lost 6 bases, J lost 8 bases, and 13 bases stayed unmatched. CDR3: CASSGGGGGFYEQFF. The CDR3 nucleotides are TGTGCCAGCAGCGGGGGAGGCGGGGGATTCTATGAGCAGTTCTTC.

CDR3 in amino acids: CASSWEGISTEAFF. CDR3 coding DNA: TGTGCCAGCAGCTGGGAGGGCATCAGCACTGAAGCTTTCTTT. This chain joins TRBV7-9 and TRBJ1-1; unclear D gene. The CDR3 covers 14 residues. CDR1 SEHNR and CDR2 FQNEAQ come from the germline V gene (reference sequence). The V and J ends lost 4 bases and 4 bases respectively, with 13 bases between them.

This clone appeared a few times. The gene calls are TRBV30 and TRBJ2-4; D remains unclear. Germline V gene lookup returns CDR1 GTSNPN and CDR2 SVGIG (reference sequence). V gave up 3 bases and J gave up 8 bases, with 8 bases separating them. CDR3 length: 11 amino acids. CDR3 residues: CAWRKADIQYF. The CDR3 DNA sequence: TGTGCCTGGAGGAAAGCCGACATTCAGTACTTC.

The chain couples TRBV19 to TRBJ2-2, with 8 nucleotides matching TRBD1. The V gene's germline CDR1 is LNHDA and CDR2 SQIVND (reference sequence). V shed 4 bases, J shed 6 bases, and the junction held 10 bases outside the gene matches. The CDR3 spans 16 residues. The CDR3, as DNA: TGTGCCAGTAGTACCAGGACAGGGCGGTCCTCCGGGGAGCTGTTTTTT. Protein sequence: CASSTRTGRSSGELFF. Drawing the rest from reference TRBV19 and TRBJ2-2, the complete variable domain is DGGITQSPKYLFRKEGQNVTLSCEQNLNHDAMYWYRQDPGQGLRLIYYSQIVNDFQKGDIAEGYSVSREKKESFPLTVTSAQKNPTAFYLCASSTRTGRSSGELFFGEGSRLTVL.